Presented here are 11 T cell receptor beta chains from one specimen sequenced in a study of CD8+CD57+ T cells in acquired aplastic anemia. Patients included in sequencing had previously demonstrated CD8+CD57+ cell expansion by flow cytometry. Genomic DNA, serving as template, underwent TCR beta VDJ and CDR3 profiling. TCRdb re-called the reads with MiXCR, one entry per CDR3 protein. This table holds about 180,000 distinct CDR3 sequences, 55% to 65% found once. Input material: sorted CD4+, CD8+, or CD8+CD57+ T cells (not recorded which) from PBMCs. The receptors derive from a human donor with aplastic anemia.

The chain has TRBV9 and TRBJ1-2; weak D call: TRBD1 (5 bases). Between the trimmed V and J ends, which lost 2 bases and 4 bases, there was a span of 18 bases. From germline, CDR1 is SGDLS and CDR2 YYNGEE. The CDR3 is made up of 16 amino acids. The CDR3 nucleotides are TGTGCCAGCAGCGTTAGTGGCGGGGGGATTGGCTATGGCTACACCTTC. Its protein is CASSVSGGGIGYGYTF.

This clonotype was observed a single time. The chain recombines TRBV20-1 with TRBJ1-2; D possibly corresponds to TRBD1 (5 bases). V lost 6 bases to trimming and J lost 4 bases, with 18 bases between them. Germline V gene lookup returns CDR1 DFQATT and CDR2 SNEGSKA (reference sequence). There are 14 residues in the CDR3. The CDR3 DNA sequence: TGCAGTGCCAACGAGGGGAGGGGCTCCTATGGCTACACCTTC. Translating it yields CSANEGRGSYGYTF.

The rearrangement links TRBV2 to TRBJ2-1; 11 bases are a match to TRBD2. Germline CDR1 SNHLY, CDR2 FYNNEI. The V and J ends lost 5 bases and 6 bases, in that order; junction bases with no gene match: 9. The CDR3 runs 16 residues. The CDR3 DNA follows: TGTGCCAGCAGTTCCACCTTTAGCGGGGGGGTCAATGAGCAGTTCTTC. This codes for CASSSTFSGGVNEQFF.

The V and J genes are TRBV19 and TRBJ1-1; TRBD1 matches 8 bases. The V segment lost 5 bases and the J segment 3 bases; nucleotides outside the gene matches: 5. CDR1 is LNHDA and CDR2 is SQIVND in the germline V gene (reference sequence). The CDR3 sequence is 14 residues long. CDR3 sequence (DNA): TGTGCCAGTAGTTTCACAGGGGGATACACTGAAGCTTTCTTT. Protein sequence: CASSFTGGYTEAFF.

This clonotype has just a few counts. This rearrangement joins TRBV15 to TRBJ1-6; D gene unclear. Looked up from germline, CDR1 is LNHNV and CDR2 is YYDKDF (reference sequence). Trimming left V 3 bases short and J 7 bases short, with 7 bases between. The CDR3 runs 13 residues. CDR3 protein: CATSSGRNSPLHF. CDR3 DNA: TGTGCCACCAGCAGCGGTAGGAATTCACCCCTCCACTTT.

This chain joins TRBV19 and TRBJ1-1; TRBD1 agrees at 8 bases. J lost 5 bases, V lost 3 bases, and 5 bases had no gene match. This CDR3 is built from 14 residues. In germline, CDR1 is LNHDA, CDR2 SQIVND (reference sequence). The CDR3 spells CASSIRDRGTEAFF. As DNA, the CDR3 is TGTGCCAGTAGTATTCGAGACAGGGGAACTGAAGCTTTCTTT.

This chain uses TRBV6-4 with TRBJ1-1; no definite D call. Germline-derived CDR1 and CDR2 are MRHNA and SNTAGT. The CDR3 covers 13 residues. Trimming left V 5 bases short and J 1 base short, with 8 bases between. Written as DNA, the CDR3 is TGTGCCAGCAGTCGGGAATCGAACACTGAAGCTTTCTTT. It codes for CASSRESNTEAFF.

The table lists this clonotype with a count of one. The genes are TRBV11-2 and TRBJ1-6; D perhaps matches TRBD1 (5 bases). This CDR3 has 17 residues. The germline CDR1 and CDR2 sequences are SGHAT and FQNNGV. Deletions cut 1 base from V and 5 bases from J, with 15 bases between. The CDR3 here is CASSLVDGTENNSPLHF. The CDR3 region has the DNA TGTGCCAGCAGCTTAGTGGACGGGACGGAAAATAATTCACCCCTCCACTTT.

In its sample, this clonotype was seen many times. CDR3 sequence: CASSAWDRRTYYGYTF. Written as DNA, the CDR3 is TGTGCCAGCAGTGCTTGGGACAGGAGGACGTACTATGGCTACACCTTC. V and J are TRBV6-1 and TRBJ1-2; 8 bases align to TRBD1. Per the germline V gene, CDR1 is MNHNS and CDR2 is SASEGT. CDR3 length: 16 residues. V lost 4 bases, J lost 3 bases, and 10 bases stayed unmatched.

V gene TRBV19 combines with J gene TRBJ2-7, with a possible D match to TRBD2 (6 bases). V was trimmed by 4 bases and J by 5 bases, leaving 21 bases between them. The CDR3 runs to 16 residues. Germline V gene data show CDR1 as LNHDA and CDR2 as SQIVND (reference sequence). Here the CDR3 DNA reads TGTGCCAGTAGTAACAGCGTGCGTAGAACTAGCAACGAGCAGTACTTC. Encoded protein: CASSNSVRRTSNEQYF.

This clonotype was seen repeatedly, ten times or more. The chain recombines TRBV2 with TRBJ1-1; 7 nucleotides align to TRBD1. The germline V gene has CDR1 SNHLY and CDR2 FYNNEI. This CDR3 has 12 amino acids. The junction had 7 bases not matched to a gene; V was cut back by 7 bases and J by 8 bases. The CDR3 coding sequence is TGTGCCAGCATGACCGGACAGGTAGAAGCTTTCTTT. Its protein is CASMTGQVEAFF. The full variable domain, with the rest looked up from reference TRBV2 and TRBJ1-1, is EPEVTQTPSHQVTQMGQEVILRCVPISNHLYFYWYRQILGQKVEFLVSFYNNEISEKSEIFDDQFSVERPDGSNFTLKIRSTKLEDSAMYFCASMTGQVEAFFGQGTRLTVV.